This TCR beta chain derives from a study of a mutant IDH1 vaccine in newly diagnosed glioma. Overall study context: Commencement of vaccination occurred 4-6 weeks following radiotherapy alone, or concurrently with temozolomide cycles. Treated patients, about 60% male and around 40% female, averaged about 42 years of age. Whole-study results and caveats: Detectable vaccine-induced immune responses arose in around 93% of patients.

Regarding time point: week 47, end of study. The content of each vaccine dose was 300 ug of mutant IDH1 20-mer peptide, and topical imiquimod accompanied it. Libraries were prepared by immunoSEQ multiplex PCR; TCRdb keeps only in-frame clonotypes and omits some of them. The data show under 30,000 clones, roughly 84% seen once. Germline V gives CDR1 SGHTA, CDR2 FQGNSA. The CDR3 is made up of 13 amino acids. Unmatched junction bases numbered 2, after V lost 8 bases and J lost 3 bases. A remark on this clone: Its antigen is currently unknown.

The chain recombines TRBV7-2 with TRBJ2-3, with 10 bases aligning to TRBD2. This clonotype was obtained from a middle-aged man with glioma. The starting material was PBMCs, obtained from a glioma patient whose treatment included an IDH1 peptide vaccine. The CDR3 loop reads CASASGGTDTQYF. The CDR3 bases are TGTGCCAGCGCTAGCGGGGGAACAGATACGCAGTATTTT.